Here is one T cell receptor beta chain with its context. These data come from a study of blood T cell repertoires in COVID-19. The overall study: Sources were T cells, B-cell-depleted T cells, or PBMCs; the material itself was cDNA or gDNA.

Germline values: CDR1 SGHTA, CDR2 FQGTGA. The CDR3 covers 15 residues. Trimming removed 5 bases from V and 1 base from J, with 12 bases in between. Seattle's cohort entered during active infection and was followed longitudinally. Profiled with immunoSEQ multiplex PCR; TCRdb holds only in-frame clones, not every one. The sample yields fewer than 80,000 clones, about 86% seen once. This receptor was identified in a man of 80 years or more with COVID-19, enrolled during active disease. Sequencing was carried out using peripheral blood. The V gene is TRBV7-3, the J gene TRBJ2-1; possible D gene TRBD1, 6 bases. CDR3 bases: TGTGCCAGCAGCCTACACAGGGAATCCTACAATGAGCAGTTCTTC. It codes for CASSLHRESYNEQFF.